The TCR beta chain under discussion was sequenced for a study of cytomegalovirus exposure and HLA in healthy donors. Study as a whole: Unique TCRs from HLA-typed donors, around 93 million of them, were held in an early data release.

The PCR contained 60 Vbeta and 13 Jbeta primers. Profiled with immunoSEQ multiplex PCR; TCRdb holds only in-frame clones, not every one. Of 100,000 to 150,000 clones listed, over 70% are singletons. Findings and caveats of the study: In a later analysis, approximately 18,000 TCR beta sequences were associated with HLA alleles at 0.05 false discovery rate.

Note on this clone: What it recognizes is unknown.

The germline CDR1 and CDR2 sequences are SGHDT and YYEEEE. The length of the CDR3 is 14 residues. V lost 0 bases and J 0 bases, leaving 4 bases between the germline ends. The V gene is TRBV5-6, the J gene TRBJ1-5; D call uncertain. The receptor's source is a woman aged 55-75 years in good health and CMV-seropositive. Sequencing input: PBMCs. In nucleotides, the CDR3 is TGTGCCAGCAGCTTGGTTCATAGCAATCAGCCCCAGCATTTT. This gives the protein CASSLVHSNQPQHF.